These T cell receptor beta chains were read from a single sample in a study of T cell responses to AZD1222 COVID-19 vaccine. The repertoire was sequenced with immunoSEQ multiplex PCR; TCRdb's copy has only in-frame clones and lacks some. The repertoire holds about 180,000 clones, 88% seen once, with 25% to 30% in the top ten. Sequencing used peripheral blood, obtained 28 days after the second AZD1222 dose. The receptors here all came from an adult who received the AZD1222 COVID-19 vaccine. CDR3s include the opening cysteine and the closing phenylalanine or tryptophan. The order of the fields is CDR3 protein, J gene, V gene.

cdr3_aa: CATSDPRGLEQPQHF; j_call: TRBJ1-5; v_call: TRBV24-1
cdr3_aa: CASSFPGTGGYNEQFF; j_call: TRBJ2-1; v_call: TRBV28
cdr3_aa: CASSVVAGAYNEQFF; j_call: TRBJ2-1; v_call: TRBV9
cdr3_aa: CASSRTGDTEAFF; j_call: TRBJ1-1; v_call: TRBV7-9
cdr3_aa: CASSNRQGEGVSEQYF; j_call: TRBJ2-7; v_call: TRBV9
cdr3_aa: CASSSLTGGNTEAFF; j_call: TRBJ1-1; v_call: TRBV28
cdr3_aa: CASSLGGLSSYEQYF; j_call: TRBJ2-7; v_call: TRBV11-2
cdr3_aa: CAWSRGRSYEQYF; j_call: TRBJ2-7; v_call: TRBV30
cdr3_aa: CASSSRLAGGSSYEQYF; j_call: TRBJ2-7; v_call: TRBV5-4
cdr3_aa: CASRTGGTNTEAFF; j_call: TRBJ1-1; v_call: TRBV28
cdr3_aa: CASSLRDLTDTQYF; j_call: TRBJ2-3; v_call: TRBV5-1
cdr3_aa: CASSLDGGMGAFF; j_call: TRBJ1-1; v_call: TRBV7-9
cdr3_aa: CAIRGLAGALSSYNEQFF; j_call: TRBJ2-1; v_call: TRBV10-3
cdr3_aa: CASSSTGTDTQYF; j_call: TRBJ2-3; v_call: TRBV14
cdr3_aa: CGGRLKNIQYF; j_call: TRBJ2-4; v_call: TRBV30
cdr3_aa: CATGQQGTTDTQYF; j_call: TRBJ2-3; v_call: TRBV24-1
cdr3_aa: CASSLPSGNTIYF; j_call: TRBJ1-3; v_call: TRBV3-1/TRBV3-2
cdr3_aa: CASSESGRPYEQYF; j_call: TRBJ2-7; v_call: TRBV9
cdr3_aa: CASSKDGTSGSYEQYF; j_call: TRBJ2-7; v_call: TRBV7-8
cdr3_aa: CASSLEQGGYNEQFF; j_call: TRBJ2-1; v_call: TRBV11-3
cdr3_aa: CASKDRVGPYEQYF; j_call: TRBJ2-7; v_call: TRBV19
cdr3_aa: CATSSAGETSNQPQHF; j_call: TRBJ1-5; v_call: TRBV24-1
cdr3_aa: CASSLEGSNQPQHF; j_call: TRBJ1-5; v_call: TRBV5-4
cdr3_aa: CATSDRWGDPYNEQFF; j_call: TRBJ2-1; v_call: TRBV24-1
cdr3_aa: CASSPRGWGQGTGELFF; j_call: TRBJ2-2; v_call: TRBV9
cdr3_aa: CASSPGGTGKLFF; j_call: TRBJ1-4; v_call: TRBV11-2
cdr3_aa: CASSEGPGLAGAGELFF; j_call: TRBJ2-2; v_call: TRBV6-4
cdr3_aa: CASSPSYEQYF; j_call: TRBJ2-7; v_call: TRBV6-2/TRBV6-3
cdr3_aa: CASRRAETYEQYF; j_call: TRBJ2-7; v_call: TRBV7-9
cdr3_aa: CASEGYNEQFF; j_call: TRBJ2-1; v_call: TRBV10-2
cdr3_aa: CASSSSGYTDTQYF; j_call: TRBJ2-3; v_call: TRBV5-6
cdr3_aa: CACRTSATDTQYF; j_call: TRBJ2-3; v_call: TRBV2
cdr3_aa: CATTHREQFF; j_call: TRBJ2-1; v_call: TRBV28
cdr3_aa: CASSLGVTDKNSPLHF; j_call: TRBJ1-6; v_call: TRBV11-2
cdr3_aa: CASTLTGGFLTEAFF; j_call: TRBJ1-1; v_call: TRBV6-5
cdr3_aa: CASSAQQVPNTEAFF; j_call: TRBJ1-1; v_call: TRBV2
cdr3_aa: CASSLNRGGTGELFF; j_call: TRBJ2-2; v_call: TRBV7-3
cdr3_aa: CASSFLGGGERTGELFF; j_call: TRBJ2-2; v_call: TRBV9
cdr3_aa: CASSDSTYEQYF; j_call: TRBJ2-7; v_call: TRBV10-2
cdr3_aa: CASSTGGSGNTIYF; j_call: TRBJ1-3; v_call: TRBV7-2
cdr3_aa: CATSDQGQPKEKLFF; j_call: TRBJ1-4; v_call: TRBV24-1
cdr3_aa: CASSPPGQLNTEAFF; j_call: TRBJ1-1; v_call: TRBV6-5
cdr3_aa: CASSFQGRTSTEAFF; j_call: TRBJ1-1; v_call: TRBV6-5
cdr3_aa: CASSTTGTRYEQYF; j_call: TRBJ2-7; v_call: TRBV19
cdr3_aa: CASSLSILAGGPDTQYF; j_call: TRBJ2-3; v_call: TRBV7-3
cdr3_aa: CASSPGAYYEQYF; j_call: TRBJ2-7; v_call: TRBV18
cdr3_aa: CATSPPDRNTGELFF; j_call: TRBJ2-2; v_call: TRBV24-1
cdr3_aa: CASSYGTGTYEQYF; j_call: TRBJ2-7; v_call: TRBV7-9
cdr3_aa: CAWQRVAGADTQYF; j_call: TRBJ2-3; v_call: TRBV30
cdr3_aa: CASSIPGDGAYEQYF; j_call: TRBJ2-7; v_call: TRBV19
cdr3_aa: CASSLFGSGREFRQFF; j_call: TRBJ2-1; v_call: TRBV28
cdr3_aa: CASSQERNPPWQYF; j_call: TRBJ2-7; v_call: TRBV4-1
cdr3_aa: CAGRDPNQPQHF; j_call: TRBJ1-5; v_call: TRBV28
cdr3_aa: CASSLIRGSTNEKLFF; j_call: TRBJ1-4; v_call: TRBV7-2
cdr3_aa: CASSPRQDSYEQYF; j_call: TRBJ2-7; v_call: TRBV28
cdr3_aa: CATSRDTGTGGDEQYF; j_call: TRBJ2-7; v_call: TRBV15
cdr3_aa: CASSLPRVGGAGYTDTQYF; j_call: TRBJ2-3; v_call: TRBV4-1